This is a list of T cell receptor beta chains from one sample in a study of T cell responses to AZD1222 COVID-19 vaccine. Repertoires were generated with immunoSEQ multiplex PCR, while TCRdb's copy carries only in-frame clones and drops some. The table has 100,000 to 130,000 clones, around 89% seen once; the top ten hold 5.5% to 8.5%. The sample here was peripheral blood, taken on day 0 of AZD1222 vaccination. The receptors derive from an adult in good health. Each CDR3 is given without its conserved first and last residue. The D gene is left open where the match is weak.

CDR3aa	j_gene	d_gene	v_gene	len
AISGGGAGNTIY	TRBJ1-3	NA	TRBV10-3	12
ASSLAGGNGYT	TRBJ1-2	TRBD1	TRBV7-7	11
ASSSGTYEQY	TRBJ2-7	NA	TRBV11-3	10
SVEGQGANTIY	TRBJ1-3	TRBD1	TRBV29-1	11
SVENANTGELF	TRBJ2-2	NA	TRBV29-1	11
ASSSGQGGDQPQH	TRBJ1-5	TRBD1	TRBV7-8	13
ASSIDTSATNEKLF	TRBJ1-4	NA	TRBV19	14
ASSIGENTEAF	TRBJ1-1	NA	TRBV18	11
ASSLQGGTEAF	TRBJ1-1	NA	TRBV7-2	11
AWSTLTGDNLPPLH	TRBJ1-6	NA	TRBV30	14
ASSPRSDTEAF	TRBJ1-1	NA	TRBV9	11
ASSIARQKTNEKLF	TRBJ1-4	NA	TRBV19	14
ASSPGGSGANVLT	TRBJ2-6	TRBD2	TRBV6-2/TRBV6-3	13
ASSQGFSSYNEQF	TRBJ2-1	NA	TRBV6-2/TRBV6-3	13
ATSATAGGVLNTQY	TRBJ2-3	TRBD2	TRBV24-1	14
ASRLQGWNSPLH	TRBJ1-6	NA	TRBV28	12
ASSLEGRGPDTQY	TRBJ2-3	TRBD1	TRBV5-1	13
ASSIIPFYEQY	TRBJ2-7	NA	TRBV19	11
ASSFPAQGRSPLH	TRBJ1-6	NA	TRBV28	13
ASSLRGTSGYNEQF	TRBJ2-1	TRBD2	TRBV7-3	14
AWSSGGTGQPQH	TRBJ1-5	NA	TRBV30	12
ATTIGQGAQPQH	TRBJ1-5	TRBD1	TRBV28	12